One and the same sample provided the 6 T cell receptor beta chains below, sequenced in a study of CD8 T cells in ankylosing spondylitis. MiXCR, applied by TCRdb to the 5' RACE reads, yields one record per CDR3 protein. There are around 430,000 distinct CDR3 sequences in the sample; 17% occur only once, and around 0.92% lies in the top ten. Study results and limitations: A TCR beta motif of about eight highly homologous variants seemed to mark ankylosing spondylitis blood.

Their antigens are not known. Specimen: blood, either unsorted or a sorted T cell fraction (not recorded which). The receptors were sampled from a male donor with ankylosing spondylitis.

V and J are TRBV10-2 and TRBJ2-7; TRBD1 is a possible D gene (5 bases). The CDR3 sequence is 14 residues long. Trimming removed 4 bases from V and 2 bases from J, with 12 bases in between. Germline V lookup: CDR1 WSHSY, CDR2 SAAADI. CDR3 nucleotide sequence: TGCGCCAGCAGTGGCCAGGGTGGTCCCTACGAGCAGTACTTC. Translated: CASSGQGGPYEQYF.

The chain carries TRBV12-3 or TRBV12-4 and TRBJ2-2; no clear D gene. V lost 6 bases and J 6 bases, leaving 11 bases between the germline ends. The CDR3 consists of 13 residues. The CDR3 DNA reads TGTGCCAGCAGCCGGTCTTCGTCCGGGGAGCTGTTTTTT. This encodes CASSRSSSGELFF.

The V call is TRBV4-1, the J call TRBJ1-4; D remains ambiguous. Germline V gene data show CDR1 as MGHRA and CDR2 as YSYEKL. The CDR3 loop spans 13 amino acids. Between the trimmed V and J ends, which lost 1 base and 6 bases, there was a span of 6 bases. As DNA, the CDR3 is TGCGCCAGCAGCCAAGTCGGATATGAAAAACTGTTTTTT. It codes for CASSQVGYEKLFF.

The V gene is TRBV5-1, the J gene TRBJ2-5; D not resolved. Trimming removed 4 bases at V and 2 bases at J, with 12 bases between. This CDR3 region has 14 residues. Germline V gives CDR1 SGHRS, CDR2 YFSETQ. In DNA form, the CDR3 reads TGCGCCAGCAGCACACAGACGACACAAGAGACCCAGTACTTC. It encodes CASSTQTTQETQYF.

V is TRBV20-1 and J is TRBJ2-5; 7 bases fit TRBD2. Unmatched junction bases numbered 13, after V lost 6 bases and J lost 3 bases. This CDR3 region has 15 residues. Germline V gene sequence: CDR1 DFQATT, CDR2 SNEGSKA (reference sequence). CDR3 in amino acids: CSAPAGERIEETQYF. CDR3 in DNA: TGCAGTGCCCCTGCGGGGGAGAGGATAGAAGAGACCCAGTACTTC.

The chain's CDR3 is CSARSGSRTGELFF. The CDR3 bases are TGCAGTGCCAGGTCAGGGAGTCGGACCGGGGAGCTGTTTTTT. The V call is TRBV20-1, the J call TRBJ2-2; D assignment may be TRBD1 or TRBD2 (5 bases each). V dropped 6 bases and J dropped 5 bases, with 16 bases sitting between them. Germline assignment: CDR1 DFQATT and CDR2 SNEGSKA (reference sequence). The CDR3 runs to 14 residues.